The next 21 T cell receptor beta chains were all read from a single sample in a study of cytomegalovirus exposure and HLA in healthy donors. 60 Vbeta and 13 Jbeta primers were used in PCR. Repertoires were generated with immunoSEQ multiplex PCR, while TCRdb's copy carries only in-frame clones and drops some. The sample includes about 140,000 clones, 75% to 85% seen only once; the top ten take around 2.4%. The sample consisted of PBMCs. Receptors were obtained from a woman between 18 and 29 years old in good health and CMV-seropositive.

The V gene is TRBV5-1, the J gene TRBJ2-6, with D possibly TRBD1 on 6 matching bases. The ends were cut back, 5 bases at V and 0 bases at J, with 9 bases in the middle. Germline assignment: CDR1 SGHRS and CDR2 YFSETQ. The CDR3 loop spans 15 amino acids. CDR3 protein: CASSRDISGANVLTF. The CDR3, as DNA: TGCGCCAGCAGTCGGGACATCTCTGGGGCCAACGTCCTGACTTTC.

The chain recombines TRBV7-9 with TRBJ1-4, with D possibly being TRBD1 (5 bases). V was shortened by 6 bases and J by 4 bases, with 18 bases between the two germline ends. This CDR3 region has 16 residues. Germline CDR1 SEHNR, CDR2 FQNEAQ (reference sequence). The CDR3 nucleotides are TGTGCCAGCAGTTTCCCCTTCGGGACTCATAATGAAAAACTGTTTTTT. It yields the protein CASSFPFGTHNEKLFF.

V and J are TRBV9 and TRBJ1-1; possibly TRBD1 for D (5 bases). The CDR3 extends over 14 amino acids. Trimming took off 2 bases at V and 0 bases at J, with 8 bases between the two ends. Germline lookup yields CDR1 SGDLS and CDR2 YYNGEE. In DNA form, the CDR3 reads TGTGCCAGCAGCGTGGGACTGCTGAACACTGAAGCTTTCTTT. Translation gives CASSVGLLNTEAFF.

V is TRBV5-1 and J is TRBJ2-3; D gene uncertain. The CDR3 contains 15 residues. V gave up 4 bases and J gave up 3 bases, with 15 bases separating them. In germline, CDR1 is SGHRS, CDR2 YFSETQ. The DNA for the CDR3 is TGCGCCAGCAGCGCCCTCCCTATATTGACAGATACGCAGTATTTT. It specifies CASSALPILTDTQYF.

The chain carries TRBV11-2 and TRBJ2-1; 8 bases are shared with TRBD2. The CDR3 consists of 16 residues. CDR1 SGHAT and CDR2 FQNNGV come from the germline V gene. The V gene end was trimmed by 6 bases and the J gene end by 4 bases; junction bases not matched to a gene: 11. Written as DNA, the CDR3 is TGTGCCAGCAGACCAGTCTTTAGCGGGGCGTACAATGAGCAGTTCTTC. Translating gives CASRPVFSGAYNEQFF.

V is TRBV4-1 and J is TRBJ1-4, with a possible D match to TRBD1 (6 bases). V was trimmed by 3 bases and J by 8 bases, leaving 19 bases between them. The CDR3 is 16 amino acids. The V gene's germline CDR1 is MGHRA and CDR2 YSYEKL. The CDR3 sequence is CASSHQSKTGFEKLFF. The CDR3, as DNA: TGCGCCAGCAGCCACCAATCGAAAACAGGGTTCGAAAAACTGTTTTTT.

The chain combines TRBV6-1 with TRBJ2-2, with D possibly being TRBD1 (6 bases). Between the trimmed V and J ends, which lost 7 bases and 5 bases, there was a span of 14 bases. Germline assignment: CDR1 MNHNS and CDR2 SASEGT. The CDR3 extends over 14 amino acids. The CDR3 region has the DNA TGTGCCAGCACTTATCGAGGGGGAACCGGGGAGCTGTTTTTT. It translates to CASTYRGGTGELFF.

The chain is built from TRBV19 and TRBJ1-1; 10 positions agree with TRBD1. The J segment lost 6 bases and the V segment lost 8 bases, leaving 9 bases of the junction unmatched. The CDR3 is 14 amino acids. The germline CDR1 and CDR2 sequences are LNHDA and SQIVND (reference sequence). Here the CDR3 DNA reads TGTGCCAGTGACACGGGACAGGGGATCCCTGAAGCTTTCTTT. It specifies CASDTGQGIPEAFF. The whole variable domain, filled in from reference TRBV19 and TRBJ1-1, reads DGGITQSPKYLFRKEGQNVTLSCEQNLNHDAMYWYRQDPGQGLRLIYYSQIVNDFQKGDIAEGYSVSREKKESFPLTVTSAQKNPTAFYLCASDTGQGIPEAFFGQGTRLTVV.

This clone was found once. CDR3 region: CASSSEGSSGGASYEQYF. The CDR3 bases are TGTGCCAGCAGCTCCGAAGGGTCTAGCGGGGGGGCTTCCTACGAGCAGTACTTC. The rearrangement uses TRBV11-3 and TRBJ2-7; 12 bases are shared with TRBD2. Trimming at V came to 4 bases and at J to 1 base, leaving 11 bases not matched to a gene. This CDR3 is built from 18 residues. Germline lookup yields CDR1 SGHNT and CDR2 YENEEA.

This chain joins TRBV29-1 and TRBJ1-1; D possibly corresponds to TRBD1 (5 bases). The germline V gene encodes CDR1 SQVTM and CDR2 ANQGSEA. CDR3 length: 14 amino acids. Trimming took 2 bases from V and 4 from J, leaving 14 bases between them. CDR3 DNA sequence: TGCAGCGTTGAACCTGGGGGGATCCCCACTGAAGCTTTCTTT. Translation gives CSVEPGGIPTEAFF.

The CDR3 sequence: CASSLEGLAGGPGETQYF. In nucleotides, the CDR3 is TGTGCCAGCAGCTTAGAGGGTCTAGCGGGGGGCCCCGGGGAGACCCAGTACTTC. V gene TRBV7-2 combines with J gene TRBJ2-5, with TRBD2 matching 11 bases. The CDR3 loop spans 18 amino acids. Germline V gives CDR1 SGHTA, CDR2 FQGNSA. Trimming at V came to 1 base and at J to 5 bases, leaving 12 bases not matched to a gene.

A remark on this clone: Other DNA sequences within the sample encode an identical CDR3. This sequence joins TRBV18 and TRBJ2-3; D is unclear. Germline loops: CDR1 KGHSH, CDR2 LQKENI. This CDR3 comprises 13 residues. The V and J ends lost 3 bases and 2 bases respectively, with 6 bases between them. The CDR3 region has the DNA TGTGCCAGCTCACCGGCTTCCACAGATACGCAGTATTTT. Residues: CASSPASTDTQYF.

As DNA, the CDR3 is TGCGCCAGCAGCTTGGGTAGCGGGGGCACCTACAATGAGCAGTTCTTC. Its translation: CASSLGSGGTYNEQFF. The chain is built from TRBV5-1 and TRBJ2-1; 9 bases are shared with TRBD2. This CDR3 has 16 amino acids. Losses at the gene ends were 0 bases for V and 2 bases for J; bases not matched to a gene: 3. Germline CDR1 reads SGHRS; CDR2 reads YFSETQ.

This clone showed up just once. This chain links TRBV9 with TRBJ1-5, with TRBD1 as a possible D gene (5 bases). CDR1 SGDLS and CDR2 YYNGEE come from the germline V gene. The CDR3 spans 15 residues. The ends were cut back, 0 bases at V and 3 bases at J, with 10 bases in the middle. The CDR3 loop reads CASSVGGGDNQPQHF. Written as DNA, the CDR3 is TGTGCCAGCAGCGTAGGGGGAGGGGACAATCAGCCCCAGCATTTT.

The J gene is TRBJ1-2, the V gene TRBV28; D perhaps matches TRBD1 (5 bases). CDR1 and CDR2 from the germline V gene are MDHEN and SYDVKM. Deletions cut 6 bases from V and 4 bases from J, with 12 bases between. The CDR3 has 13 residues. CDR3 loop: CASREGISYGYTF. CDR3 sequence (DNA): TGTGCCAGCAGGGAGGGGATCAGCTATGGCTACACCTTC.

This clone was seen a single time. This rearrangement joins TRBV6-5 to TRBJ1-5; the D gene is possibly TRBD1 (5 bases). This CDR3 has 14 residues. With 5 bases removed from V and 6 bases from J, the gap between germline ends came to 14 bases. CDR1 is MNHEY, CDR2 SVGAGI, per germline. The CDR3 DNA sequence: TGTGCCAGCAGTGGCTCCCTCGGGGGTCAGCCCCAGCATTTT. Translated, it gives CASSGSLGGQPQHF.

The chain combines TRBV7-9 with TRBJ2-1; 8 nucleotides line up with TRBD1. CDR1 is SEHNR and CDR2 is FQNEAQ in the germline V gene (reference sequence). V gave up 5 bases and J gave up 4 bases; unmatched junction bases: 7. The length of the CDR3 is 15 residues. CDR3 residues: CASSPRTGKYNEQFF. DNA of the CDR3: TGTGCCAGCAGCCCCAGGACAGGGAAATACAATGAGCAGTTCTTC.

V gene TRBV18 combines with J gene TRBJ2-7, with a weak D call TRBD2 (6 bases). The CDR3 loop spans 14 amino acids. V dropped 6 bases and J dropped 4 bases, with 16 bases sitting between them. Germline V CDR1 and CDR2: KGHSH, LQKENI. In DNA, the CDR3 is TGTGCCAGCTCCCAAGGAGGGTCTCGTTACGAGCAGTACTTC. As protein: CASSQGGSRYEQYF.

The chain uses TRBV6-5 and TRBJ1-1, with 8 nucleotides matching TRBD1. Germline V CDR1 and CDR2: MNHEY, SVGAGI. V trimming: 6 bases; J trimming: 0 bases; junction bases outside the gene matches: 3. The CDR3 has 14 amino acids. The CDR3 sequence: CASSPQGVNTEAFF. The CDR3, as DNA: TGTGCCAGCAGCCCACAGGGGGTGAACACTGAAGCTTTCTTT.

J is TRBJ2-5 and V is TRBV5-4, with 12 bases aligning to TRBD2. From germline, CDR1 is SGHNT and CDR2 YYREEE (reference sequence). The CDR3 length is 15 residues. Trimming at V came to 0 bases and at J to 3 bases, leaving 0 bases not matched to a gene. The CDR3 loop is CASSLASGGEETQYF. The CDR3 nucleotides are TGTGCCAGCAGCTTGGCTAGCGGGGGGGAAGAGACCCAGTACTTC.

V is TRBV19 and J is TRBJ1-5; no reliable D call. The V end lost 5 bases, the J end lost 0 bases, and 11 bases lay between the germline ends. CDR1 is LNHDA and CDR2 is SQIVND in the germline V gene (reference sequence). The CDR3 totals 15 residues. This CDR3 reads CASSWRTDSNQPQHF. Written as DNA, the CDR3 is TGTGCCAGTAGTTGGAGGACGGATAGCAATCAGCCCCAGCATTTT.